Following are 8 T cell receptor beta chains from one sample sequenced in a study of cytomegalovirus exposure and HLA in healthy donors (dated by TCRdb to the late 2010s). The library was made by the immunoSEQ multiplex PCR assay. The multiplex PCR relied on a mix of 60 forward primers for TCR Vbeta segments and 13 reverse primers for TCR Jbeta segments. Here the immuneACCESS table is served through TCRdb, limited to in-frame sequences with V and J called. Missing clones are a known gap in these copies; in checked studies unresolved V genes cover under half, and the rest lacks a known reason. The sample table shows 130,000 to 150,000 clones, and more than 70% are seen once. Clones ranked in the top ten supply 1.5% to 2% of the sample. The sequencing sample was made of PBMCs. These TCRs come from a woman between 35 and 50 years old in good health and CMV-seronegative.

This chain links TRBV6-1 with TRBJ1-3; TRBD1 might be the D (5 bases). The germline V gene has CDR1 MNHNS and CDR2 SASEGT. V was shortened by 4 bases and J by 4 bases, with 17 bases between the two germline ends. The CDR3 extends over 16 amino acids. The CDR3 protein is CASSGGDSATGNTIYF. The CDR3 DNA reads as TGTGCCAGCAGTGGGGGGGACTCAGCAACCGGAAACACCATATATTTT.

Points on this clone: The final CDR3 position lacks the conserved phenylalanine or tryptophan, pointing to a likely read error. It is unclear where the CDR3 begins or ends on the DNA, so no DNA is shown, and the CDR3 is as TCRdb lists it. The chain has TRBV2 and TRBJ1-1; TRBD1, the table's D call, was not compared with the DNA. Inclusive of both ends, the CDR3 amounts to 11 amino acids. CDR1 and CDR2 from the germline V gene are SNHLY and FYNNEI. This CDR3 reads CAISGTGSLAL.

With respect to this clone: The CDR3 ends on some other residue instead of the conserved phenylalanine or tryptophan, so this is likely a read error. This chain joins TRBV9 and TRBJ1-3; D uncertain. Germline CDR1 is SGDLS and CDR2 is YYNGEE. The CDR3 spans 15 residues. V shed 0 bases and J shed 2 bases, with 9 bases lying between them. In DNA, the CDR3 is TGTGCCAGCAGCGTAGACTCTGGGACTGGAAACACCATATATTCT. This encodes CASSVDSGTGNTIYS.

In this sample, this clone turned up a few times. The chain carries TRBV18 and TRBJ1-1, with D possibly matching TRBD1 (6 bases). The V and J ends lost 0 bases and 6 bases respectively, with 11 bases between them. The germline CDR1 and CDR2 sequences are KGHSH and LQKENI. The CDR3 length is 14 residues. The DNA for the CDR3 is TGTGCCAGCTCACCACCGGCGACAGGCTCTGAAGCTTTCTTT. Translating gives CASSPPATGSEAFF.

The table lists this clone with a few counts. V usage is TRBV6-1 and J usage is TRBJ2-7, with D possibly TRBD1 on 5 matching bases. There are 15 residues in the CDR3. Trimming stripped 6 bases from V and 2 bases from J, with 17 bases between. Germline V gene lookup returns CDR1 MNHNS and CDR2 SASEGT. As DNA, the CDR3 is TGTGCCAGCAGGTGGCGACAAGGACACACCTACGAGCAGTACTTC. Residues: CASRWRQGHTYEQYF.

This sequence joins TRBV11-2 and TRBJ1-1; TRBD1 agrees at 8 bases. Germline CDR1 reads SGHAT; CDR2 reads FQNNGV. J was trimmed by 5 bases and V by 1 base; bases with no gene match: 9. The CDR3 has 16 residues. The CDR3 loop is CASSLALDRAGTEAFF. The DNA of the CDR3 is TGTGCCAGCAGCTTAGCCCTGGACAGGGCCGGGACTGAAGCTTTCTTT.

The J gene is TRBJ2-1, the V gene TRBV2; TRBD2 is a possible D gene (6 bases). Germline V gene sequence: CDR1 SNHLY, CDR2 FYNNEI. V was cut by 5 bases and J by 6 bases, with 17 bases left in between. This CDR3 has 15 amino acids. The CDR3 loop is CASSTGTSRSNEQFF. The CDR3 coding sequence is TGTGCCAGCAGTACCGGGACTTCCCGCTCCAATGAGCAGTTCTTC.

The genes are TRBV11-2 and TRBJ2-1, with a tentative D call TRBD2 (6 bases). The germline CDR1 and CDR2 sequences are SGHAT and FQNNGV. CDR3 size: 11 residues. The V gene lost 5 bases and the J gene lost 9 bases, with 8 bases spanning the gap. CDR3 in DNA: TGTGCCAGCAGCCTCGGGGGTGAGCAGTTCTTC. Translated: CASSLGGEQFF.